This T cell receptor beta chain was sequenced for a study of cytomegalovirus exposure and HLA in healthy donors. Study details: According to later analysis, the same platform produced the 120 or so validation and about 630 first-cohort repertoires. General study results and limits: The study recorded 150 to 200 TCR beta chains that were cytomegalovirus-associated. Most TCR sequences showed up rarely, but some public TCRs showed up in many donors.

TCRdb's copy holds only in-frame clones and misses some; the assay was immunoSEQ multiplex PCR. The sample holds 150,000 to 200,000 clones, roughly 83% seen once. Separation from the 666-subject first cohort characterized the roughly 130-subject validation cohort, to which the donors belonged. On this clone itself: Its target is not known.

Trimming took 3 bases from V and 3 from J, leaving 11 bases between them. The CDR3 runs 14 residues. Per the germline V gene, CDR1 is MNHEY and CDR2 is SMNVEV (reference sequence). This TCR was sampled from a man in his thirties or forties in good health and CMV-seropositive. Input material: PBMCs. The rearrangement joins TRBV27 to TRBJ1-2; possible D gene TRBD1, 5 bases. The CDR3 loop reads CASSFTQEYYGYTF. The CDR3 DNA reads TGTGCCAGCAGTTTCACACAGGAGTACTATGGCTACACCTTC.